These 9 T cell receptor beta chains were sequenced from one sample in a study of T cell responses to AZD1222 COVID-19 vaccine. Assay used: immunoSEQ multiplex PCR; TCRdb lists only in-frame clones, some missing. The sample lists about 110,000 clones, about 90% occurring once. Sequenced material: peripheral blood, taken on day 0 of AZD1222 vaccination. These TCRs come from an adult in good health.

The chain employs TRBV5-5 and TRBJ1-1; D is unresolved. The CDR3 covers 13 residues. Germline values: CDR1 SGHKS, CDR2 YYEKEE (reference sequence). V lost 6 bases and J lost 11, with 20 bases in between. CDR3 DNA: TGTGCCAGCACCTCTGGGTGGACGGCGGGGGCTTTCTTT. Protein product: CASTSGWTAGAFF. Full variable domain (remainder filled in from reference TRBV5-5 and TRBJ1-1): DAGVTQSPTHLIKTRGQQVTLRCSPISGHKSVSWYQQVLGQGPQFIFQYYEKEERGRGNFPDRFSARQFPNYSSELNVNALLLGDSALYLCASTSGWTAGAFFGQGTRLTVV.

The chain employs TRBV6-5 and TRBJ2-7; D is ambiguous. The germline V and J ends were trimmed by 4 bases and 0 bases, with 10 bases remaining between them. This CDR3 comprises 14 residues. Germline CDR1 reads MNHEY; CDR2 reads SVGAGI. CDR3 loop: CASSSLLSSYEQYF. CDR3 sequence (DNA): TGTGCCAGCAGTTCACTCCTTAGCTCCTACGAGCAGTACTTC.

The genes are TRBV28 and TRBJ2-7; 7 nucleotides match TRBD1. CDR3 length: 15 residues. After removal of 8 bases from V and 3 bases from J, the junction contained 13 bases not matched to a gene. Per the germline V gene, CDR1 is MDHEN and CDR2 is SYDVKM. As DNA, the CDR3 is TGTGCCAGCGTACCCACCATTGGACAGGACTACGAGCAGTACTTC. Encoded protein: CASVPTIGQDYEQYF.

The chain uses TRBV30 and TRBJ1-6; D may be TRBD1 (6 bases). The CDR3 totals 17 residues. Per germline, CDR1 GTSNPN and CDR2 SVGIG (reference sequence). Trimming removed 2 bases at V and 0 bases at J, with 14 bases between. The CDR3 reads CAWSLAGASSYNSPLHF. CDR3 in DNA: TGTGCCTGGAGTTTGGCAGGGGCAAGCTCCTATAATTCACCCCTCCACTTT.

The chain joins TRBV5-1 to TRBJ1-2; TRBD1 might be the D (5 bases). This CDR3 region has 17 residues. V gave up 0 bases and J gave up 6 bases, with 21 bases separating them. CDR1 and CDR2 from the germline V gene are SGHRS and YFSETQ. CDR3 nucleotide sequence: TGCGCCAGCAGCTTGGAGGCGGGTTCGCGGGGAGGGGATGGCTACACCTTC. Its protein is CASSLEAGSRGGDGYTF.

CDR3 coding DNA: TGCGCCAGCAGCTTGGCCTTAAGGGGGATTAATGAAAAACTGTTTTTT. Translating gives CASSLALRGINEKLFF. The rearrangement uses TRBV5-1 and TRBJ1-4; a weak D match, TRBD1 (6 bases). Germline V gives CDR1 SGHRS, CDR2 YFSETQ. V was clipped by 0 bases and J by 4 bases, with 13 bases between them. This CDR3 region has 16 residues.

The chain couples TRBV4-1 to TRBJ2-7; D gene ambiguous. CDR1 is MGHRA, CDR2 YSYEKL, per germline. V lost 4 bases to trimming and J lost 7 bases, with 14 bases between them. The length of the CDR3 is 13 residues. The CDR3 loop is CASSRDGSREQYF. CDR3 nucleotide sequence: TGCGCCAGCAGCCGAGACGGCTCCCGGGAGCAGTACTTC.

V gene TRBV19 combines with J gene TRBJ2-6; D possibly matches TRBD1 or TRBD2 (5 bases each). The CDR3 covers 14 residues. Germline V CDR1 and CDR2: LNHDA, SQIVND (reference sequence). The V end lost 6 bases, the J end lost 0 bases, and 6 bases lay between the germline ends. The CDR3 DNA follows: TGTGCCAGTAGGGGGACCTCTGGGGCCAACGTCCTGACTTTC. This sequence encodes CASRGTSGANVLTF. Together with reference TRBV19 and TRBJ2-6, the CDR3 gives the full variable domain: DGGITQSPKYLFRKEGQNVTLSCEQNLNHDAMYWYRQDPGQGLRLIYYSQIVNDFQKGDIAEGYSVSREKKESFPLTVTSAQKNPTAFYLCASRGTSGANVLTFGAGSRLTVL.

This clone has only one observation. The J gene is TRBJ2-3, the V gene TRBV9; 8 nucleotides align to TRBD1. CDR3 length equals 16 residues. CDR1 SGDLS and CDR2 YYNGEE come from the germline V gene. Trimming took 1 base from V and 2 from J; bases not matched to a gene: 6. The CDR3, as DNA: TGTGCCAGCAGCGTAAGGCGGCAGGGGGCCACAGATACGCAGTATTTT. Translated: CASSVRRQGATDTQYF. The entire variable domain, with the rest obtained from reference TRBV9 and TRBJ2-3, is as follows: DSGVTQTPKHLITATGQRVTLRCSPRSGDLSVYWYQQSLDQGLQFLIQYYNGEERAKGNILERFSAQQFPDLHSELNLSSLELGDSALYFCASSVRRQGATDTQYFGPGTRLTVL.